This TCR beta chain was recorded in a study of blood T cell repertoires in COVID-19. Looking at the study overall: Sample material is recorded as cDNA or gDNA derived from T cells, B-cell-depleted T cells, or PBMCs.

The method was immunoSEQ multiplex PCR; TCRdb's version includes in-frame clones alone and lacks a portion of them. The sample carries around 250,000 clones, about 83% recorded once. The sequenced material came from peripheral blood. This TCR was recovered from a man aged 35 to 55 with active or convalescent COVID-19.

DNA for the CDR3: TGTGCCTGGAGTCGCGATAACTCCTACAATGAGCAGTTCTTC. This encodes CAWSRDNSYNEQFF. The chain combines TRBV30 with TRBJ2-1; D gene uncertain. The length of the CDR3 is 14 residues. Trimming removed 2 bases from V and 0 bases from J, with 8 bases in between. Germline CDR1 GTSNPN, CDR2 SVGIG (reference sequence). Full variable domain (rest looked up from reference TRBV30 and TRBJ2-1): SQTIHQWPATLVQPVGSPLSLECTVEGTSNPNLYWYRQAAGRGLQLLFYSVGIGQISSEVPQNLSASRPQDRQFILSSKKLLLSDSGFYLCAWSRDNSYNEQFFGPGTRLTVL.